The next 2 T cell receptor beta chains were all read from a single sample in a study of cytomegalovirus exposure and HLA in healthy donors. The PCR ran on 60 Vbeta and 13 Jbeta primers. Sequencing was performed with immunoSEQ multiplex PCR; in TCRdb, only in-frame clones are kept and a portion is missing. The sample carries around 190,000 clones, about 80% recorded once. Sequences were obtained from PBMCs. Receptor source: a man between 25 and 39 years old in good health and CMV-seronegative.

Here the CDR3 reads CASNTGITNEKLFF. The CDR3 coding sequence is TGTGCCAGTAACACAGGCATAACTAATGAAAAACTGTTTTTT. The V call is TRBV19, the J call TRBJ1-4; the D gene is possibly TRBD1 (5 bases). Germline CDR1 reads LNHDA; CDR2 reads SQIVND (reference sequence). There are 14 residues in the CDR3. V lost 7 bases and J lost 1, with 10 bases in between. Based on the CDR3 plus reference TRBV19 and TRBJ1-4, the full variable domain is DGGITQSPKYLFRKEGQNVTLSCEQNLNHDAMYWYRQDPGQGLRLIYYSQIVNDFQKGDIAEGYSVSREKKESFPLTVTSAQKNPTAFYLCASNTGITNEKLFFGSGTQLSVL.

This sequence joins TRBV6-5 and TRBJ2-1, with TRBD1 as a possible D gene (6 bases). The germline CDR1 and CDR2 sequences are MNHEY and SVGAGI. CDR3 length: 13 amino acids. The germline V and J ends were trimmed by 5 bases and 4 bases, with 9 bases remaining between them. The CDR3 reads CASSTQGYNEQFF. As DNA, the CDR3 is TGTGCCAGCAGTACACAGGGTTACAATGAGCAGTTCTTC.